This entry describes one T cell receptor (beta chain). Its antigen is unknown. Full-length variable regions came from constant-region reverse primers plus semi-nested Nested Universal Primer A PCR. MiXCR was run by TCRdb on the 5' RACE reads, yielding one entry per CDR3 protein. The sample holds some 45,000 distinct CDR3 sequences, 25% to 30% seen once. CDR1 and CDR2 (germline): LGHNA, YNFKEQ. The CDR3 sequence is 14 residues long. The V gene end was trimmed by 6 bases and the J gene end by 5 bases; junction bases not matched to a gene: 8. Purified naive CD4+ T cells were depleted of CD25+ Tregs. General study results and limits: Greatest tumor Treg TCR overlap was with tumor naive CD4+ cells.

The sequence derives from a female donor with breast cancer. The chain has TRBV4-2 and TRBJ2-7; 9 bases map to TRBD1. The material sequenced was naive CD4+ T cells sorted from blood. Described subset: naive CD4+ T cells, CD4+CD45RA+CD25-. CDR3 loop: CASRRGQGPDEQYF. CDR3 DNA: TGTGCCAGCAGAAGGGGACAGGGTCCCGACGAGCAGTACTTC.